This TCR beta chain was captured in a study of Graves' ophthalmopathy and Graves' hyperthyroidism. The J segment lost 6 bases and the V segment lost 4 bases, leaving 8 bases of the junction unmatched. Germline V CDR1 and CDR2: SGHRS, YFSETQ. CDR3 size: 15 residues. Regarding this clonotype: Its antigen remains unknown.

Uncontrolled infections, pregnancy, lactation or other autoimmune diseases led to patient exclusion. Thyroid ultrasound, orbital computed tomography, TRAb, serum thyroxine and clinical symptoms formed the basis of diagnosis. RNA transcripts provided the template for amplifying TCR beta CDR3 regions. Second-round multiplex PCR came after first-round RT-PCR with HTBI primers. Each CDR3 protein gets one entry after TCRdb re-called the multiplex PCR reads with MiXCR. The sample has 200,000 to 300,000 distinct CDR3 sequences, around 42% seen once. Overall study findings and caveats: A roughly 81% specificity and around 86% sensitivity were achieved by a 13-signature model that separated ophthalmopathy from stable hyperthyroidism.

The TCR sequence derives from an adult man with Graves' ophthalmopathy. The sequencing sample was made of peripheral blood. The rearrangement joins TRBV5-1 to TRBJ2-7; TRBD1 matches at 12 bases. CDR3 in amino acids: CASSRDRGRNGEQYF. As DNA, the CDR3 is TGCGCCAGCAGCCGGGACAGGGGGCGAAACGGCGAGCAGTACTTC.